The 16 T cell receptor beta chains below come from one sample, sequenced in a study of identical twins. Each CDR3 protein gets one entry after TCRdb re-called the 5' RACE reads with MiXCR. The sample holds fewer than 900,000 distinct CDR3 sequences, about 18% seen once. This same sample was also part of a study on T cells expressing NK-cell markers.

The specimen sequenced was PBMCs. The receptors derive from a young woman in good health.

This clonotype was picked up many times. This chain uses TRBV29-1 with TRBJ2-7; 10 bases agree with TRBD1. V trimming: 7 bases; J trimming: 6 bases; junction bases outside the gene matches: 9. The CDR3 sequence is 13 residues long. CDR1 is SQVTM, CDR2 ANQGSEA, per germline. For the CDR3, the DNA is TGCAGCGCCTCCGGGACAGGGGTTGGCGAGCAGTACTTC. This encodes CSASGTGVGEQYF.

This clonotype was seen only a few times. The gene calls are TRBV20-1 and TRBJ2-7, with 11 bases matching TRBD2. Germline-derived CDR1 and CDR2 are DFQATT and SNEGSKA (reference sequence). V shed 2 bases and J 3 bases; nucleotides not matched to a gene: 6. The CDR3 is 15 amino acids. CDR3 sequence reads: CSARRVSGRGYEQYF. DNA of the CDR3: TGCAGTGCTAGAAGGGTTAGCGGGAGGGGCTACGAGCAGTACTTC.

J is TRBJ2-3 and V is TRBV5-1; TRBD2 matches at 13 bases. The germline CDR1 and CDR2 sequences are SGHRS and YFSETQ. After removal of 2 bases from V and 2 bases from J, the junction contained 5 bases not matched to a gene. This CDR3 has 17 amino acids. This CDR3 is CASSLGTSGAVTDTQYF. The CDR3 DNA follows: TGCGCCAGCAGCTTAGGGACTAGCGGGGCTGTCACAGATACGCAGTATTTT.

The rearrangement uses TRBV5-1 and TRBJ2-2, with 7 bases that match TRBD1. The CDR3 has 16 amino acids. CDR1 SGHRS and CDR2 YFSETQ come from the germline V gene. The V segment lost 1 base and the J segment 4 bases; nucleotides outside the gene matches: 7. The CDR3 spells CASSLRGGEGTGELFF. CDR3 nucleotides: TGCGCCAGCAGCTTGAGAGGGGGCGAGGGCACCGGGGAGCTGTTTTTT.

This clonotype was observed a handful of times. The V and J genes are TRBV6-5 and TRBJ2-1; TRBD1 or TRBD2 may be the D gene (5 bases each). The CDR3 sequence is 12 residues long. V lost 2 bases, J lost 12 bases, and 11 bases lay in between. Germline V gene lookup returns CDR1 MNHEY and CDR2 SVGAGI. The CDR3 DNA reads as TGTGCCAGCAGTTACGCCCGGGGCATGCAGTTCTTC. This encodes CASSYARGMQFF.

The rearrangement joins TRBV5-1 to TRBJ1-2; TRBD1 matches 7 bases. Germline loops: CDR1 SGHRS, CDR2 YFSETQ. The ends lost 3 bases at V and 6 bases at J; junction bases unmatched: 8. CDR3 length: 14 residues. This chain's CDR3 is CASSSGTVKDGYTF. The CDR3, as DNA: TGCGCCAGCAGCTCCGGGACAGTAAAGGATGGCTACACCTTC.

This clonotype has only a few counts. The J gene is TRBJ2-3, the V gene TRBV5-1; 7 bases fit TRBD1. Germline V gene lookup returns CDR1 SGHRS and CDR2 YFSETQ. The CDR3 has 14 residues. V was pared by 4 bases and J by 4 bases, with 6 bases of the junction left unmatched. The CDR3 DNA follows: TGCGCCAGCAGCGAGGCAGGGGGATCAGATACGCAGTATTTT. It encodes CASSEAGGSDTQYF.

This clonotype was counted a few times. The chain uses TRBV7-9 and TRBJ1-1; D unclear. The V end lost 6 bases, the J end lost 5 bases, and 13 bases lay between the germline ends. Germline assignment: CDR1 SEHNR and CDR2 FQNEAQ (reference sequence). The CDR3 extends over 13 amino acids. This chain's CDR3 is CASRYGPGTEAFF. DNA for the CDR3: TGTGCCAGCAGATACGGTCCGGGGACTGAAGCTTTCTTT. The variable domain in full, completed from reference TRBV7-9 and TRBJ1-1, reads DTGVSQNPRHKITKRGQNVTFRCDPISEHNRLYWYRQTLGQGPEFLTYFQNEAQLEKSRLLSDRFSAERPKGSFSTLEIQRTEQGDSAMYLCASRYGPGTEAFFGQGTRLTVV.

This CDR3 reads CSARGTGSNWDSPLHF. CDR3 bases: TGCAGTGCTAGGGGGACAGGGAGTAATTGGGATTCACCCCTCCACTTT. V usage is TRBV20-1 and J usage is TRBJ1-6; 9 bases line up with TRBD1. Germline V gene lookup returns CDR1 DFQATT and CDR2 SNEGSKA (reference sequence). The CDR3 runs to 16 residues. V lost 3 bases and J lost 8; bases outside the gene matches: 11.

The J gene is TRBJ2-3, the V gene TRBV5-5, with D possibly TRBD2 on 5 matching bases. From germline, CDR1 is SGHKS and CDR2 YYEKEE (reference sequence). The CDR3 consists of 14 residues. The V end lost 0 bases, the J end lost 6 bases, and 11 bases lay between the germline ends. In DNA form, the CDR3 reads TGTGCCAGCAGCTTGGATGCACGCGGGGATACGCAGTATTTT. This translates into CASSLDARGDTQYF.

This clonotype was recorded a few times. The genes are TRBV6-1 and TRBJ2-2, with D tentatively TRBD1 (5 bases). Germline V gene data show CDR1 as MNHNS and CDR2 as SASEGT. Trimming cost V 11 bases and J 3 bases, with 16 bases left between them. This CDR3 has 14 residues. The CDR3 nucleotides read TGTGCCTCAACCAGGGCTCGACACACCGGGGAGCTGTTTTTT. It codes for CASTRARHTGELFF.

V and J are TRBV9 and TRBJ2-1; D is uncertain. V was pared by 1 base and J by 7 bases, with 9 bases between. Germline loops: CDR1 SGDLS, CDR2 YYNGEE. The CDR3 covers 13 residues. In DNA form, the CDR3 reads TGTGCCAGCAGCGTAAGCATCGGAAATGAGCAGTTCTTC. Protein sequence: CASSVSIGNEQFF.

The rearrangement joins TRBV12-3 or TRBV12-4 to TRBJ1-5, with a weak D call TRBD1 (5 bases). The CDR3 covers 15 residues. Trimming removed 3 bases at V and 7 bases at J, with 16 bases between. The CDR3 reads CASSLGQGGGQPQHF. The CDR3, as DNA: TGTGCCAGCAGTTTGGGTCAGGGTGGAGGACAGCCCCAGCATTTT.

V is TRBV7-2 and J is TRBJ2-5, with 10 nucleotides matching TRBD2. The CDR3 extends over 15 amino acids. V dropped 5 bases and J dropped 8; count of bases not matched to a gene: 11. Germline CDR1 and CDR2: SGHTA and FQGNSA. The DNA of the CDR3 is TGTGCCAGCAGCACACAGCGGGGGGGCCCAGGCACCCAGTACTTC. Protein product: CASSTQRGGPGTQYF.

This clonotype was observed a handful of times. This sequence joins TRBV20-1 and TRBJ1-1, with D perhaps matching TRBD1 (5 bases). In germline, CDR1 is DFQATT, CDR2 SNEGSKA (reference sequence). The CDR3 covers 12 residues. The CDR3 sequence is CRAGALNTEAFF. CDR3 coding DNA: TGCAGAGCCGGGGCTTTGAACACTGAAGCTTTCTTT.

This clonotype showed up just a few times. The chain uses TRBV20-1 and TRBJ2-3; D is uncertain. This CDR3 is 12 amino acids long. Germline V gene lookup returns CDR1 DFQATT and CDR2 SNEGSKA (reference sequence). The V gene lost 4 bases and the J gene lost 0 bases, with 5 bases spanning the gap. This chain's CDR3 is CSANPSTDTQYF. The CDR3 DNA sequence: TGCAGTGCTAACCCGAGCACAGATACGCAGTATTTT.